This T cell receptor (beta chain) was retrieved from a study of shared clonotypes between healthy human individuals. Using immunoSEQ multiplex PCR, the repertoire was profiled, and TCRdb retains in-frame clones only, with some absent. The sample carries about 2 million clones, roughly 94% recorded once. Terminally differentiated effector memory CD45RA+ cells were left out of the naive CD8 fraction, which was CD45RO-negative and positively selected for CCR7. Overall study findings and caveats: All-four-donor shared clonotypes had higher generation probabilities than non-shared clonotypes did.

The ends lost 2 bases at V and 0 bases at J; junction bases unmatched: 9. Germline lookup yields CDR1 SEHNR and CDR2 FQNEAQ (reference sequence). This CDR3 comprises 19 residues. About this clone: Its antigen remains unknown.

This chain joins TRBV7-9 and TRBJ2-1, with 11 bases fitting TRBD2. The TCR was taken from a young man in good health. Sequencing was performed on naive CD8+ T cells sorted from blood. CDR3 in amino acids: CASSLTGTSGGLSYNEQFF. The CDR3 bases are TGTGCCAGCAGCTTAACAGGCACTAGCGGGGGCCTCTCCTACAATGAGCAGTTCTTC.